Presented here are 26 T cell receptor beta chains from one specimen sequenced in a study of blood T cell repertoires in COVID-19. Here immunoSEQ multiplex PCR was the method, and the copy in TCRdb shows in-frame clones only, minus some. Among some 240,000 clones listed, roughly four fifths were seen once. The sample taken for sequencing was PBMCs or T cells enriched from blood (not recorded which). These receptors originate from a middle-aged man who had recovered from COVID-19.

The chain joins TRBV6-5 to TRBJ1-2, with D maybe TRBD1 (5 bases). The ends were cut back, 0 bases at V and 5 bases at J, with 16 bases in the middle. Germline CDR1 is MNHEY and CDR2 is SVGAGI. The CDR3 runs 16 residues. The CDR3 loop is CASSYSGARADYGYTF. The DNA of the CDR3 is TGTGCCAGCAGTTACTCTGGGGCCAGGGCTGATTATGGCTACACCTTC.

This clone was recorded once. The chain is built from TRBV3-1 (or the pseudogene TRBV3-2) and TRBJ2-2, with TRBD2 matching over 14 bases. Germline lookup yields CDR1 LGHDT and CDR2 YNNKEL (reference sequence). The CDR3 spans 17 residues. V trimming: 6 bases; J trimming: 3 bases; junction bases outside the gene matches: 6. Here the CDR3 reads CASSSTSGGAHTGELFF. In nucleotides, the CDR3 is TGTGCCAGCAGTTCGACTAGCGGGGGGGCTCACACCGGGGAGCTGTTTTTT.

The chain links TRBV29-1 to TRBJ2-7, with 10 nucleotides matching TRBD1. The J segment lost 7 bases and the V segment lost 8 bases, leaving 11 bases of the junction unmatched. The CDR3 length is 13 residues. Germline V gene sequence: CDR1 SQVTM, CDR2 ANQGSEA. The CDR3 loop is CSSMTGGLGEQYF. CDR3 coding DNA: TGCAGCTCTATGACAGGGGGCTTGGGGGAGCAGTACTTC.

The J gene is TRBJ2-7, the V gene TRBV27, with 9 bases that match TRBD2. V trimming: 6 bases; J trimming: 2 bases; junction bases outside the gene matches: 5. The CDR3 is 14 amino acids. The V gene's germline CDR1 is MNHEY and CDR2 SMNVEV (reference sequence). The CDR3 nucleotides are TGTGCCAGCAGCGAGCGGGGGGCACCCTACGAGCAGTACTTC. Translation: CASSERGAPYEQYF.

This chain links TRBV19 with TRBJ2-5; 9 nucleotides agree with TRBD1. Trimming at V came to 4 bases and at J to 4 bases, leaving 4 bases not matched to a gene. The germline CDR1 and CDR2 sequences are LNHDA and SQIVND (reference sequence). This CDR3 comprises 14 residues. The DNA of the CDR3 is TGTGCCAGTAGTAGGAGGACAGGGGCAGAGACCCAGTACTTC. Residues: CASSRRTGAETQYF. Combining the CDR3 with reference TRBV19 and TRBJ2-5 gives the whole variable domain DGGITQSPKYLFRKEGQNVTLSCEQNLNHDAMYWYRQDPGQGLRLIYYSQIVNDFQKGDIAEGYSVSREKKESFPLTVTSAQKNPTAFYLCASSRRTGAETQYFGPGTRLLVL.

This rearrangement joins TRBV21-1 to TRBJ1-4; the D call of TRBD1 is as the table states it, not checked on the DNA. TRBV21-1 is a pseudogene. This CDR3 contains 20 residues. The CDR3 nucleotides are TGTGCCAGCAGCAAACGCAAATGCGGCCGGGACAGGGACCCTAATGAAAAACTGTTTTTT. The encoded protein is CASSKRKCGRDRDPNEKLFF.

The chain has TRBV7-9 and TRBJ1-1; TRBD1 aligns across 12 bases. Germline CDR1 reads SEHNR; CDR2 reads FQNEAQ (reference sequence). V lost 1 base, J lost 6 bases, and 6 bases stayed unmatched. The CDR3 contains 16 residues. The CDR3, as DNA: TGTGCCAGCAGCTTAGACGGGACAGGGGGCTCGGCTGAAGCTTTCTTT. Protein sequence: CASSLDGTGGSAEAFF.

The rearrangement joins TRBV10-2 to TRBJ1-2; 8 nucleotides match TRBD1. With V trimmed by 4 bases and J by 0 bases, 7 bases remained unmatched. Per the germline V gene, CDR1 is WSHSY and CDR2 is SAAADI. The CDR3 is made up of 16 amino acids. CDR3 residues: CASSAQGAHSNYGYTF. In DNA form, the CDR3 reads TGCGCCAGCAGTGCCCAGGGGGCGCATTCTAACTATGGCTACACCTTC.

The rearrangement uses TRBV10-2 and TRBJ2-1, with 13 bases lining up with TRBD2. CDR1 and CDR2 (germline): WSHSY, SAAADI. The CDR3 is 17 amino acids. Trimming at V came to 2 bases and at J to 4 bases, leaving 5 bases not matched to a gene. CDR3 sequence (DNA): TGCGCCAGCAGTGAGCACCAGGGACTAGCGGGGTACAATGAGCAGTTCTTC. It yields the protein CASSEHQGLAGYNEQFF.

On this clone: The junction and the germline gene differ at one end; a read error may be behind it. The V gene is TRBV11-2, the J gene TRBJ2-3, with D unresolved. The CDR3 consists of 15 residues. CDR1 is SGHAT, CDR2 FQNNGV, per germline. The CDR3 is CASRKTVVGTDTQYF. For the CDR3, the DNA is TGTGCCAGCCGAAAGACCGTCGTGGGCACTGATACGCAGTATTTT.

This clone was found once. The CDR3 nucleotides are TGTGCCAGCAGTGAGTCAGCGGGGGGGAATACGCAGTATTTT. This codes for CASSESAGGNTQYF. V and J are TRBV2 and TRBJ2-3, with 10 bases matching TRBD2. The V and J ends lost 3 bases and 7 bases, in that order; junction bases with no gene match: 4. The length of the CDR3 is 14 residues. Per the germline V gene, CDR1 is SNHLY and CDR2 is FYNNEI.

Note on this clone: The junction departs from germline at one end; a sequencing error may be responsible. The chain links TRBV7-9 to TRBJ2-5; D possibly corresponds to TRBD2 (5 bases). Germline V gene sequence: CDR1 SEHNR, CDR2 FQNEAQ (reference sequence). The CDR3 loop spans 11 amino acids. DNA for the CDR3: TGTGCCAGCAGCTTAGGGGTATCCGGGGACTTC. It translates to CASSLGVSGDF.

CDR3 DNA sequence: TGCAGTGCTGGCCGGGACTTCATCGAGTACTTC. The encoded protein is CSAGRDFIEYF. The chain joins TRBV20-1 to TRBJ2-7; D possibly corresponds to TRBD2 (6 bases). This CDR3 is built from 11 residues. Germline V CDR1 and CDR2: DFQATT, SNEGSKA (reference sequence). Trimming stripped 5 bases from V and 11 bases from J, with 16 bases between.

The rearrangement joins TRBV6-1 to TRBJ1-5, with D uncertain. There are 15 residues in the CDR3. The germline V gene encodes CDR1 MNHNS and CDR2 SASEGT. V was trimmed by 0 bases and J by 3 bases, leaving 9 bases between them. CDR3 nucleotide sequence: TGTGCCAGCAGTGAAGCGGGAGGGTCCAATCAGCCCCAGCATTTT. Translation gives CASSEAGGSNQPQHF.

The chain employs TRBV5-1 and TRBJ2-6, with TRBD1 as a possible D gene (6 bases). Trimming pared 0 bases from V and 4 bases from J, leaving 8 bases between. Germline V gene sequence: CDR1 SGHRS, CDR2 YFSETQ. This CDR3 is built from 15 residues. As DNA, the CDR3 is TGCGCCAGCAGCTTGGAGGGGGTCGGGGCCAACGTCCTGACTTTC. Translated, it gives CASSLEGVGANVLTF.

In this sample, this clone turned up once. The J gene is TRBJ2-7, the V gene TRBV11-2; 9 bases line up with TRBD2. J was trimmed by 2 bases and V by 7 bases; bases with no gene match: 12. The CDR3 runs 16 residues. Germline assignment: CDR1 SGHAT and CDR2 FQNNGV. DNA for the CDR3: TGTGCCAGCATCCGTCAGGGCGGGAGGGCCGCCTACGAGCAGTACTTC. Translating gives CASIRQGGRAAYEQYF.

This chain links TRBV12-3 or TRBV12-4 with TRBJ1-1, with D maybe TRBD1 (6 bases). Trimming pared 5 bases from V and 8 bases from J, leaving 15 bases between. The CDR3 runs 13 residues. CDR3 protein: CASSNTGRGEAFF. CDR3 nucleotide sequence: TGTGCCAGCAGTAATACAGGGAGGGGCGAAGCTTTCTTT.

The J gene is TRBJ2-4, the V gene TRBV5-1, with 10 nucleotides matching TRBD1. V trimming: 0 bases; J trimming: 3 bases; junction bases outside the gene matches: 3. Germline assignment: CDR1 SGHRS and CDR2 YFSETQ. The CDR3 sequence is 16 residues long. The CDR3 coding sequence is TGCGCCAGCAGCTTGGAGGGGACAGGGGTCAAAAACATTCAGTACTTC. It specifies CASSLEGTGVKNIQYF.

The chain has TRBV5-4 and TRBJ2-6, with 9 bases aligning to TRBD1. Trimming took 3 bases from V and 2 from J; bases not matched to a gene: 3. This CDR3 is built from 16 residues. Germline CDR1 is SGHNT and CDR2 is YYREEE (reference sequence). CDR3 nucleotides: TGTGCCAGCAGCTCGAACAGGGGGCCTGGGGCCAACGTCCTGACTTTC. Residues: CASSSNRGPGANVLTF.

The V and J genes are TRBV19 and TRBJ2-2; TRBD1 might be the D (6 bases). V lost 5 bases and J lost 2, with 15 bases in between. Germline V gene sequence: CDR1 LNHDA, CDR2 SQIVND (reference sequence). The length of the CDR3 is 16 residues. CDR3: CASSPTGIRNTGELFF. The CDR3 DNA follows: TGTGCCAGTAGTCCAACAGGGATAAGAAACACCGGGGAGCTGTTTTTT.

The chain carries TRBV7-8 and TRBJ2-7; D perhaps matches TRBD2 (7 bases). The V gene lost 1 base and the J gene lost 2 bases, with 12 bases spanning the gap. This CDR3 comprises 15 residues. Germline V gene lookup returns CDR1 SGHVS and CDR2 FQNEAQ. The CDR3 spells CASSLGWGGPYEQYF. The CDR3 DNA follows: TGTGCCAGCAGCTTAGGGTGGGGGGGGCCCTACGAGCAGTACTTC.

The DNA of the CDR3 is TGTGCCAGCATCCGGACTTCCACAGATACGCAGTATTTT. Encoded protein: CASIRTSTDTQYF. V usage is TRBV25-1 and J usage is TRBJ2-3, with D perhaps TRBD2 (5 bases). Trimming stripped 7 bases from V and 2 bases from J, with 10 bases between. There are 13 residues in the CDR3. Looked up from germline, CDR1 is MGHDK and CDR2 is SYGVNS.

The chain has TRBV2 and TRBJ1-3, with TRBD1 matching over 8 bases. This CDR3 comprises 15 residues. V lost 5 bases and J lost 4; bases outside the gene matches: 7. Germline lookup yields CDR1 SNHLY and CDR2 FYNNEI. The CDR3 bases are TGTGCCAGCAGTTCCGGACAGGGTTCGGGAAACACCATATATTTT. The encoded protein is CASSSGQGSGNTIYF. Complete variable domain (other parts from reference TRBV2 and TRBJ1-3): EPEVTQTPSHQVTQMGQEVILRCVPISNHLYFYWYRQILGQKVEFLVSFYNNEISEKSEIFDDQFSVERPDGSNFTLKIRSTKLEDSAMYFCASSSGQGSGNTIYFGEGSWLTVV.

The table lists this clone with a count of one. The CDR3 reads CASSFQLAGGPGTGELFF. CDR3 bases: TGTGCCAGCAGTTTCCAGCTAGCGGGAGGGCCGGGCACCGGGGAGCTGTTTTTT. The chain carries TRBV28 and TRBJ2-2; 12 bases agree with TRBD2. After removal of 3 bases from V and 4 bases from J, the junction contained 9 bases not matched to a gene. This CDR3 region has 18 residues. Germline-derived CDR1 and CDR2 are MDHEN and SYDVKM. Using reference TRBV28 and TRBJ2-2 for the parts outside the CDR3, the full variable domain is DVKVTQSSRYLVKRTGEKVFLECVQDMDHENMFWYRQDPGLGLRLIYFSYDVKMKEKGDIPEGYSVSREKKERFSLILESASTNQTSMYLCASSFQLAGGPGTGELFFGEGSRLTVL.

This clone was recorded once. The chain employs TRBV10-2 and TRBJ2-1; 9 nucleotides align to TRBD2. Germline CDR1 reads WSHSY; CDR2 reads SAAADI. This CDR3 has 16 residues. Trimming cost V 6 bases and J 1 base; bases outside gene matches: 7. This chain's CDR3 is CASRPLAGRSYNEQFF. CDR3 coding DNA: TGCGCCAGCAGGCCGCTAGCGGGGAGGTCCTACAATGAGCAGTTCTTC.

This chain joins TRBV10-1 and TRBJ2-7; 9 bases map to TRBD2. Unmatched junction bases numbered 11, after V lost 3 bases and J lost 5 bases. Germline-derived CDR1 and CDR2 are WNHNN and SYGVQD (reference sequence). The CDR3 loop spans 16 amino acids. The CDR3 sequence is CASSDAAGLAPDEQYF. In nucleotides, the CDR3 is TGCGCCAGCAGTGACGCAGCGGGACTAGCACCAGACGAGCAGTACTTC.